This T cell receptor beta chain was obtained from a study of T cell clusters in autoimmune cytopenias. Study details: The median distinct TRB clonotype count was around 2,400 per sample, from a median 51,575 reads.

TRB rearrangements were amplified by touch-down multiplex PCR with mixed TRB-A/B primers. TCRdb reprocessed the multiplex PCR reads and reports one entry per CDR3 protein, with no DNA. The sample includes roughly 5,000 distinct CDR3 sequences. Overall study findings and caveats: The T cell clusters were defined only in silico, without experimental functional validation.

This CDR3 region has 16 residues. Per germline, CDR1 KGHSH and CDR2 LQKENI. As for this clonotype: Its antigen remains unknown.

TRB was amplified from about 270 ng of peripheral blood genomic DNA per sample. The same specimen was also included in a second study, on T cell repertoires in aging, cancer and after chemotherapy. That paper states: In each cancer cohort, median generation probability increased across chemotherapy, suggesting thymic output rebounded.

The sequenced sample was peripheral blood. The receptor comes from a human donor in good health. The chain has TRBV18 and TRBJ2-3. The CDR3 region is CASSPREVLSTDTQYF.